This T cell receptor beta chain was profiled in a study of T-cell memory formation after mild COVID-19. The germline V and J ends were trimmed by 3 bases and 8 bases, with 11 bases remaining between them. The CDR3 is 13 amino acids. Looked up from germline, CDR1 is SGHTA and CDR2 is FQGTGA. One entry per CDR3 protein results from TCRdb running MiXCR on the 5' RACE reads. The profile shows about 90,000 distinct CDR3 sequences, approximately 15% of them singletons. Sequencing was performed on PBMCs or a T cell subset sorted from them (not recorded which). The sequence was obtained from a man younger than 35 who had mild COVID-19 (a few samples of this study predate the infection). Cell type and time point are not known. The chain links TRBV7-3 to TRBJ2-1; either TRBD1 or TRBD2 may supply D (5 bases each). The chain's CDR3 is CASSFSRDDEQFF. The CDR3 coding sequence is TGTGCCAGCAGCTTTAGCCGGGACGATGAGCAGTTCTTC.